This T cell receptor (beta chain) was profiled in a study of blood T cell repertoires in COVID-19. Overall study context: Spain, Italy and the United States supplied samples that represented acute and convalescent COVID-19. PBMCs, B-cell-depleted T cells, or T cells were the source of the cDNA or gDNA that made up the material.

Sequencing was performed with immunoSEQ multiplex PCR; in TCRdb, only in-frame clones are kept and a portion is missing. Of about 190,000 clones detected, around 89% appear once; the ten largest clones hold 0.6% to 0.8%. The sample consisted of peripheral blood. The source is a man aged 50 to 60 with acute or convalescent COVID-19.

Written as DNA, the CDR3 is TGTGCCAGCAGCTTAGTTAGAAACACCGGGGAGCTGTTTTTT. This translates into CASSLVRNTGELFF. This chain joins TRBV7-2 and TRBJ2-2; D is unresolved. The CDR3 sequence is 14 residues long. The germline CDR1 and CDR2 sequences are SGHTA and FQGNSA. The V end lost 1 base, the J end lost 2 bases, and 5 bases lay between the germline ends.